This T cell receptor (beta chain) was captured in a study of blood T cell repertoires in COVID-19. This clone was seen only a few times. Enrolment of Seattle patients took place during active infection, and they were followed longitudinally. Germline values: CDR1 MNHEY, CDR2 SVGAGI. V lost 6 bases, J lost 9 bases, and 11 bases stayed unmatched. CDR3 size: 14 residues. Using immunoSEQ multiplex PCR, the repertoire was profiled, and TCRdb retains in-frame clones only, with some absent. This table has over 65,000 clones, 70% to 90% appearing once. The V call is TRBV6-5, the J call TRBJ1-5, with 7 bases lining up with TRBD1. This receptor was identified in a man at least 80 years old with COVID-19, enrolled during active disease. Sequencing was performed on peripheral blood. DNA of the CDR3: TGTGCCAGCAGCGTGTACAGGGGAAGTGGGCCCCAGCATTTT. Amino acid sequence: CASSVYRGSGPQHF.